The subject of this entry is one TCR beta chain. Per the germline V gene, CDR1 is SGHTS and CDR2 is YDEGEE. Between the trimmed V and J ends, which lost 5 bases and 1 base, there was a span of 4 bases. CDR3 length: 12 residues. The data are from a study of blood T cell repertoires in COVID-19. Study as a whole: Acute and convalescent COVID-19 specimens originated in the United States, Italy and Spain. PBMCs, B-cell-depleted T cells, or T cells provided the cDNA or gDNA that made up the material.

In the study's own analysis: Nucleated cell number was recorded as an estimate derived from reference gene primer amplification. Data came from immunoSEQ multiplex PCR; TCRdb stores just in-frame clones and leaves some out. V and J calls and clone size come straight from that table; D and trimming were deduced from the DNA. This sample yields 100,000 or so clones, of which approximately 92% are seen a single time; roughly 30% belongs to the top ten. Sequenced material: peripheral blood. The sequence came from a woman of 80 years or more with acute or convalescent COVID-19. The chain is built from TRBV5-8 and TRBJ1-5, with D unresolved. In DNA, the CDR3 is TGTGCCAGCAGACAGAGCAATCAGCCCCAGCATTTT. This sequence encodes CASRQSNQPQHF.